What follows describes a single T cell receptor beta chain. Via MiXCR, TCRdb re-called the RACE reads, giving one row per CDR3 protein. The table records more than 80,000 distinct CDR3 sequences, 9.5% to 14% of them present only once. This sample is part of a study of human T cells and chemical hapten exposure. The time point is: pre-sensitization, week 0. The treatment: therapeutic diphenylcyclopropenone sensitization with weekly scalp DPC. The germline V and J ends were trimmed by 3 bases and 0 bases, with 13 bases remaining between them. The CDR3 spans 16 residues. The germline gives CDR1 ENHRY, CDR2 SYGVKD.

Specimen: whole blood, collected in connection with sensitization to the hapten diphenylcyclopropenone (DPC). The clonotype comes from a woman aged 60-75 years with alopecia areata. Some clones in this sample may be carry-over from other donors' samples. V and J are TRBV10-3 and TRBJ2-3, with D perhaps matching TRBD2 (5 bases). Written as DNA, the CDR3 is TGTGCCATCAGTGATCAACGGGGTACTAGCACAGATACGCAGTATTTT. The encoded protein is CAISDQRGTSTDTQYF.